The 14 T cell receptor beta chains below were found in one sample sequenced in a study of shared clonotypes between healthy human individuals. The repertoire was sequenced with immunoSEQ multiplex PCR; TCRdb's copy has only in-frame clones and lacks some. The table shows approximately 330,000 clones, with 70% to 75% occurring only once. Sample: memory CD4+ T cells sorted from blood. The subset is: CD45RA-negative fraction. Every receptor here comes from a young man in good health.

This chain connects TRBV7-2 to TRBJ1-1, with TRBD1 identical over 10 bases. From germline, CDR1 is SGHTA and CDR2 FQGNSA. This CDR3 is built from 14 residues. J lost 6 bases, V lost 5 bases, and 6 bases had no gene match. The CDR3: CASSRGQGGAEAFF. The CDR3 DNA is TGTGCCAGCAGCCGAGGACAGGGGGGCGCTGAAGCTTTCTTT.

The chain uses TRBV6-6 and TRBJ1-5, with D uncertain. Germline V gives CDR1 MNHNY, CDR2 SVGAGI (reference sequence). Trimming removed 5 bases from V and 3 bases from J, with 11 bases in between. CDR3 length: 14 amino acids. CDR3 amino acids: CASSAVGPNQPQHF. Here the CDR3 DNA reads TGTGCCAGCAGTGCAGTCGGGCCCAATCAGCCCCAGCATTTT.

This clone was counted many times. V is TRBV19 and J is TRBJ2-1; 7 bases map to TRBD2. Trimming took 4 bases from V and 0 from J; bases not matched to a gene: 9. CDR1 is LNHDA and CDR2 is SQIVND in the germline V gene (reference sequence). The length of the CDR3 is 17 residues. The CDR3 protein is CASSTYSGPSSYNEQFF. CDR3 coding DNA: TGTGCCAGTAGTACCTATAGCGGGCCTAGCTCCTACAATGAGCAGTTCTTC.

V gene TRBV7-2 combines with J gene TRBJ2-1; D assignment may be TRBD1 or TRBD2 (5 bases each). The CDR3 contains 13 residues. Trimming left V 4 bases short and J 12 bases short, with 16 bases between. The germline CDR1 and CDR2 sequences are SGHTA and FQGNSA. In nucleotides, the CDR3 is TGTGCCAGCAGCTCCGGGGCCCGTTTATGGCAGTTCTTC. This gives the protein CASSSGARLWQFF.

In this sample, this clone turned up once. The chain recombines TRBV25-1 with TRBJ2-7; D may be TRBD2 (6 bases). CDR3 length equals 14 residues. The germline V and J ends were trimmed by 2 bases and 4 bases, with 12 bases remaining between them. Per germline, CDR1 MGHDK and CDR2 SYGVNS. This CDR3 is CASSEAGGRYEQYF. The DNA for the CDR3 is TGTGCCAGCAGTGAAGCAGGTGGGAGGTACGAGCAGTACTTC.

The gene calls are TRBV2 and TRBJ1-4; no clear D. With 6 bases removed from V and 4 bases from J, the gap between germline ends came to 12 bases. This CDR3 has 14 residues. Per the germline V gene, CDR1 is SNHLY and CDR2 is FYNNEI. The CDR3 loop reads CASRPTVGNEKLFF. CDR3 nucleotides: TGTGCCAGCAGACCAACAGTGGGTAATGAAAAACTGTTTTTT.

The rearrangement links TRBV5-1 to TRBJ1-2, with D tentatively TRBD1 (5 bases). CDR3 length equals 15 residues. Germline V gene sequence: CDR1 SGHRS, CDR2 YFSETQ. Trimming pared 4 bases from V and 2 bases from J, leaving 15 bases between. CDR3 coding DNA: TGCGCCAGCAGCCCCGGGACCGGATGGAACTATGGCTACACCTTC. This translates into CASSPGTGWNYGYTF.

This clone was recorded a few times. The CDR3 DNA is TGCGCCAGCAGCACGGGACTAGCGGGCGGGCCCCAATCCTACAATGAGCAGTTCTTC. Translated: CASSTGLAGGPQSYNEQFF. This chain uses TRBV5-1 with TRBJ2-1, with TRBD2 matching over 12 bases. The CDR3 is made up of 19 amino acids. Germline V gives CDR1 SGHRS, CDR2 YFSETQ. Losses at the gene ends were 4 bases for V and 1 base for J; bases not matched to a gene: 12.

The chain recombines TRBV11-3 with TRBJ2-2; tentative D call: TRBD2 (6 bases). CDR3 length: 17 amino acids. Trimming shortened V by 0 bases and J by 1 base, and 12 bases separated the two germline ends. Germline CDR1 is SGHNT and CDR2 is YENEEA. The CDR3 nucleotides are TGTGCCAGCAGCTTAGATAAGTGGGGGGAGAACACCGGGGAGCTGTTTTTT. Protein product: CASSLDKWGENTGELFF.

This clone was seen just once. The junction differs from germline at one of its ends, possibly a read error. The gene calls are TRBV7-7 and TRBJ1-2, with a possible D match to TRBD1 (5 bases). Germline CDR1 and CDR2: SSHAT and FNYEAQ (reference sequence). The CDR3 is 15 residues long. Here the CDR3 DNA reads TGTGCTAGCAGCGGGAGGGGATTCAGGGCCTATGGCTACACCTTC. Translating gives CASSGRGFRAYGYTF.

The chain joins TRBV30 to TRBJ2-4; D possibly corresponds to TRBD1 (5 bases). The CDR3 extends over 15 amino acids. The V gene's germline CDR1 is GTSNPN and CDR2 SVGIG (reference sequence). Trimming cost V 2 bases and J 5 bases, with 16 bases left between them. CDR3 region: CAWSLGGTGENIQYF. The DNA for the CDR3 is TGTGCCTGGAGTTTAGGTGGCACAGGAGAAAACATTCAGTACTTC.

The J gene is TRBJ2-1, the V gene TRBV5-5; D unresolved. This CDR3 spans 12 amino acids. CDR1 and CDR2 from the germline V gene are SGHKS and YYEKEE (reference sequence). Trimming shortened V by 0 bases and J by 11 bases, and 9 bases separated the two germline ends. DNA of the CDR3: TGTGCCAGCAGCTTGGTCACGCTAAAGCAGTTCTTC. This gives the protein CASSLVTLKQFF.

The rearrangement uses TRBV29-1 and TRBJ1-1; a possible D gene is TRBD1 (6 bases). Trimming cost V 4 bases and J 7 bases, with 10 bases left between them. Looked up from germline, CDR1 is SQVTM and CDR2 is ANQGSEA. The CDR3 length is 11 residues. The CDR3 region is CSVGTDLEAFF. The CDR3 DNA reads TGCAGCGTTGGGACAGACCTTGAAGCTTTCTTT.

The chain links TRBV18 to TRBJ1-4, with no clear D. Germline CDR1 KGHSH, CDR2 LQKENI. The CDR3 is 13 amino acids. Between the trimmed V and J ends, which lost 5 bases and 5 bases, there was a span of 9 bases. The CDR3 DNA reads as TGTGCCAGCTCATCCGGCGTAAATGAAAAACTGTTTTTT. Residues: CASSSGVNEKLFF.